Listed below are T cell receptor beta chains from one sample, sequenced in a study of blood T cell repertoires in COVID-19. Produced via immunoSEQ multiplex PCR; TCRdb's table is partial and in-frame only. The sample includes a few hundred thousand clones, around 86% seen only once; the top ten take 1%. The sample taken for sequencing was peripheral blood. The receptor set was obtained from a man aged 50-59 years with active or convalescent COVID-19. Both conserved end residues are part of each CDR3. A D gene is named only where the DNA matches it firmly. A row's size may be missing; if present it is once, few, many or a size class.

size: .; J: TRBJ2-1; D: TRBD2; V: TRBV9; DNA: TGTGCCAGCAGCCCAGGACTAGCGGGGTACAATGAGCAGTTCTTC; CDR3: CASSPGLAGYNEQFF
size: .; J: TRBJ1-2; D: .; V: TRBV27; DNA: TGTGCCAGCAGGACCGCGGGATACTATGGCTACACCTTC; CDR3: CASRTAGYYGYTF
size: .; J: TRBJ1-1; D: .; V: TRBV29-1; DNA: TGCAGCTCCATCACAGGGAACACTGAAGCTTTCTTT; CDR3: CSSITGNTEAFF
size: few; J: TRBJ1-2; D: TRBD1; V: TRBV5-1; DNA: TGCGCCAGCAGCTTTAGGCAGGGGGCGCTTTATGGCTACACCTTC; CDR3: CASSFRQGALYGYTF
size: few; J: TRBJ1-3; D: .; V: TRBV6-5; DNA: TGTGCCAGCCTTCCCTCCCAGGGCTCTGGAAACACCATATATTTT; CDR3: CASLPSQGSGNTIYF
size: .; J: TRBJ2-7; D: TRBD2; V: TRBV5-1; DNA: TGCGCCAGCAGCTCCGGGGGACTAGTTAGGGAGCAGTACTTC; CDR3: CASSSGGLVREQYF
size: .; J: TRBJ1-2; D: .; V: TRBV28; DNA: TGTGCCAGCAGTTTAAAGTACAGGGTACATGGCTACACCTTC; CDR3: CASSLKYRVHGYTF
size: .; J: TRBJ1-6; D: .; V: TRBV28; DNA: TGTGCCAGCTCCTTCGGGGTTGTCTATAATTCACCCCTCCACTTT; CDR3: CASSFGVVYNSPLHF
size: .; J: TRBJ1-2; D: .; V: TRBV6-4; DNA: TGTGCCAGCAGTGGAACAGGGTATGATGGCTACACCTTC; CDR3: CASSGTGYDGYTF
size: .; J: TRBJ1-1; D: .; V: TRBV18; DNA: TGTGCCAGCTCACCACCGGGGTTATCAGGGCAGAACACTGAAGCTTTCTTT; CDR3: CASSPPGLSGQNTEAFF
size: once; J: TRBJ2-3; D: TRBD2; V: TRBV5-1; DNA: TGCGCCAGCAGCTTGGCTAGCGGGGGCACAGATACGCAGTATTTT; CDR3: CASSLASGGTDTQYF
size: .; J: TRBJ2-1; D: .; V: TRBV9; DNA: TGTGCCAGCAGCGTAGCAGGATCGACTCAAAGTCAGGGTGAGCAGTTCTTC; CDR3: CASSVAGSTQSQGEQFF
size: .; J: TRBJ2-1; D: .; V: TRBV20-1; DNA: TGCAGTGCTAGTTACGGTAACTCCTACAATGAGCAGTTCTTC; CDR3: CSASYGNSYNEQFF
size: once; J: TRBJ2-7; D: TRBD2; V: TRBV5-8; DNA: TGTGCCAGCAGCTTGACTAGCGGGGGGGCCTACGAGCAGTACTTC; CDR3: CASSLTSGGAYEQYF
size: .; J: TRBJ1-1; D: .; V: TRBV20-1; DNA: TGCAGTGTGGCTGGGAACACTGAAGCTTTCTTT; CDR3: CSVAGNTEAFF
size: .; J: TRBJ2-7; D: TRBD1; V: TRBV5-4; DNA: TGTGCCAGCAGTCGGACAGGGGGCGACGAGCAGTACTTC; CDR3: CASSRTGGDEQYF
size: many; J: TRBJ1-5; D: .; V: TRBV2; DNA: TGTGCCAGCAGTGGGAACAGGGATTCACAGCCCCAGCATTTT; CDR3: CASSGNRDSQPQHF
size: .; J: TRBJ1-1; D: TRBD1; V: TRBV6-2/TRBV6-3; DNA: TGTGCCAGCAGCCCGACGTGGGACAGCGAAGCTTTCTTT; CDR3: CASSPTWDSEAFF
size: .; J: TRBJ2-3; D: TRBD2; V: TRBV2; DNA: TGTGCCAGCAGTTTTAGGGCGGGAGGGCGGACAGATACGCAGTATTTT; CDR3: CASSFRAGGRTDTQYF
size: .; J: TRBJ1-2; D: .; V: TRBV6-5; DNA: TGTGCCAGCAGTTTTGCCTCAGCGGACTATGGCTACACCTTC; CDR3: CASSFASADYGYTF
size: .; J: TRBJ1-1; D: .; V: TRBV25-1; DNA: TGTGCCAGCAGTGCCTGGGCAGGGGTGCGCACTGAAGCTTTCTTT; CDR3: CASSAWAGVRTEAFF
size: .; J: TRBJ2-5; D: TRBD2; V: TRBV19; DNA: TGTGCCAGTAGTATAAGGTACAGCGGGAGGAAAGAGACCCAGTACTTC; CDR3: CASSIRYSGRKETQYF
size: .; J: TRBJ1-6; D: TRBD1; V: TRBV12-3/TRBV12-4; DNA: TGTGCCAGCAGGGGACAGGGGTATTCACCCCTCCACTTT; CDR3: CASRGQGYSPLHF
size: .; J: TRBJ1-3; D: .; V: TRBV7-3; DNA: TGTGCCAGCAGCCCGGGATCCCCTGGAAACACCATATATTTT; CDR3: CASSPGSPGNTIYF
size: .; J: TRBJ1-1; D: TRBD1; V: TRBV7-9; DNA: TGTGCCAGCAGCCAAAAAGGGGGCATCGCTGAAGCTTTCTTT; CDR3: CASSQKGGIAEAFF
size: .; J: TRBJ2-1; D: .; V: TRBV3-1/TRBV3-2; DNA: TGTGCCAGCAGCCAAGGCCTACTAGAGAATGAGCAGTTCTTC; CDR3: CASSQGLLENEQFF
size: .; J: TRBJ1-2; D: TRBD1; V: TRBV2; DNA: TGTGCCAGCGGGACAGGGTATGGCTACACCTTC; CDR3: CASGTGYGYTF
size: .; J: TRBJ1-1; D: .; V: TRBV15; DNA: TGTGCCACCAGCAGAGACAGGGCCGACACTGAAGCTTTCTTT; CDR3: CATSRDRADTEAFF
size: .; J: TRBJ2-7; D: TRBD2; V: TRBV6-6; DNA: TGTGCCAGCAGTTACTCTAGCGGGAGTTCTACCTACGAGCAGTACTTC; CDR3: CASSYSSGSSTYEQYF
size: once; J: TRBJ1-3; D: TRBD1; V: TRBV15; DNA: TGTGCCACCAGCAGAGATCTGGACAGGCGAAACACCATATATTTT; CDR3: CATSRDLDRRNTIYF
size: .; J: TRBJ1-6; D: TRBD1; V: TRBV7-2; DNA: TGTGCCAGCAGCTTGGGGGGACAGGGGACTTCACCCCTCCACTTT; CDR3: CASSLGGQGTSPLHF
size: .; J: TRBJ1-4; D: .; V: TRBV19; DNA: TGTGCCAGCGACCCGAGGCAGGGGAGTGAAAAACTGTTTTTT; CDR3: CASDPRQGSEKLFF
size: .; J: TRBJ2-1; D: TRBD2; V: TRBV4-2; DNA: TGTGCCAGCAGCCAAGAGGGAGGGAGGGGCCAGTTCTTC; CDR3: CASSQEGGRGQFF
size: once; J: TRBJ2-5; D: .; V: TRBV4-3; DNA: TGCGCCAGCAGCCAAGGGGAGCCGGGGCTAGCGGAGACCCAGTACTTC; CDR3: CASSQGEPGLAETQYF
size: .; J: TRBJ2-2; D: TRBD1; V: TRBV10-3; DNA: TGTGCCATCAGGACGGACAGGGACAACACCGGGGAGCTGTTTTTT; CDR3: CAIRTDRDNTGELFF
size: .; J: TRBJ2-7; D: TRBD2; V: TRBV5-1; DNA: TGCGCCAGCAGTCAGTCGGGGGGGAATGGATGGGACGAGCAGTACTTC; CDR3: CASSQSGGNGWDEQYF
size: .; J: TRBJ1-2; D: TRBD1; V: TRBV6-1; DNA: TGTGCCAGCAGTGATGACAGGGCGGCTAACTATGGCTACACCTTC; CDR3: CASSDDRAANYGYTF
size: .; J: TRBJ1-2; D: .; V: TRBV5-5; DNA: TGTGCCAGCAGCCCTATGCCGGAGTTCTATGGCTACACCTTC; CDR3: CASSPMPEFYGYTF
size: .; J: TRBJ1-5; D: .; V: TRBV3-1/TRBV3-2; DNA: TGTGCCAGCAGTACATACGGCAATCAGCCCCAGCATTTT; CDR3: CASSTYGNQPQHF
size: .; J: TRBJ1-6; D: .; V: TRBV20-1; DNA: TGCAGTGCTAGTAGTGACCAGGACTATAATTCACCCCTCCACTTT; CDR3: CSASSDQDYNSPLHF
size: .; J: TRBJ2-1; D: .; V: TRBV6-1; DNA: TGTGCCAGCAGTGAATGGCAGGTCTACAATGAGCAGTTCTTC; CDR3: CASSEWQVYNEQFF
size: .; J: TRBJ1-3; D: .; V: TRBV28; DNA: TGTGCCAGCAGTTTATCCCTCGACAAGACTGGAAACACCATATATTTT; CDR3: CASSLSLDKTGNTIYF
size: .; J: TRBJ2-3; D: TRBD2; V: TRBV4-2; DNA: TGTGCCAGCAGCCAGCAGAGCCTAGCGGGGGCCACAGATACGCAGTATTTT; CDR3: CASSQQSLAGATDTQYF
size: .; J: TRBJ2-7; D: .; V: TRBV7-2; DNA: TGTGCCAGCAGCCGGGACCGGGACACCCTCTACGAGCAGTACTTC; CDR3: CASSRDRDTLYEQYF
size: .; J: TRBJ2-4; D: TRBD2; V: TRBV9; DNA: TGTGCCAGCAGCGTAGAACCCGGGACTAGCGGGAGTCACTTC; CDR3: CASSVEPGTSGSHF
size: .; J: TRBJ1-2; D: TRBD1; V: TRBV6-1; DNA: TGTGCCAGCAGTGAAGGGACAGGGAAGATATCTAACTATGGCTACACCTTC; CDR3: CASSEGTGKISNYGYTF
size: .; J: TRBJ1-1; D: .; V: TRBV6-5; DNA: TGTGCCAGCAACTTACAGACGAACACTGAAGCTTTCTTT; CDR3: CASNLQTNTEAFF
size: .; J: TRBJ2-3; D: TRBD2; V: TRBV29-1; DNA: TGCAGCGTTCAGCGGGGGCCCATCACAGATACGCAGTATTTT; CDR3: CSVQRGPITDTQYF
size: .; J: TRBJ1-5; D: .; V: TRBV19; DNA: TGTGCCAGTTCCCAGTGGAGATCCAATCAGCCCCAGCATTTT; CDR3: CASSQWRSNQPQHF
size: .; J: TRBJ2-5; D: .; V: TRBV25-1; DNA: TGTGCCAGCAGTGAATCCGACTATCGGACCCAGTACTTC; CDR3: CASSESDYRTQYF
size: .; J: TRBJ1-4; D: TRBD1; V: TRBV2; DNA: TGTGCCAGCAGTGCCCGACAGGGGCGGAATGAAAAACTGTTTTTT; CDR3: CASSARQGRNEKLFF
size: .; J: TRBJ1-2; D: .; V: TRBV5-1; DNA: TGCGCCAGCAGCCAAACACCTAACTATGGCTACACCTTC; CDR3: CASSQTPNYGYTF
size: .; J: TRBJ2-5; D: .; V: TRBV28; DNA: TGTGCCAGCAGCGGTACCCCGAGGGGGGGGGAGACCCAGTACTTC; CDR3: CASSGTPRGGETQYF
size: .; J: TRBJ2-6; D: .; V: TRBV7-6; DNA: TGTGCCAGCAGCTTTAGAAGTAGCTCTGGGGCCAACGTCCTGACTTTC; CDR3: CASSFRSSSGANVLTF
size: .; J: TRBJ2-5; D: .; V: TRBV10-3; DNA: TGTGCCATAGGCAGGTTACGGGAGACCCAGTACTTC; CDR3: CAIGRLRETQYF
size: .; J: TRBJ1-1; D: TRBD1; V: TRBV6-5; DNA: TGTGCCAGCAGGATAGGACAGGGACTCACTGAAGCTTTCTTT; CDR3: CASRIGQGLTEAFF
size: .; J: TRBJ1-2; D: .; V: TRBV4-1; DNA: TGCGCCAGCAGCCATTCTCAGGGGTCCCCGGTCTATGGCTACACCTTC; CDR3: CASSHSQGSPVYGYTF
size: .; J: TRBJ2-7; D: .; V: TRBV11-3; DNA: TGTGCCAGCAGCCCCCACTACGAGCAGTACTTC; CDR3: CASSPHYEQYF